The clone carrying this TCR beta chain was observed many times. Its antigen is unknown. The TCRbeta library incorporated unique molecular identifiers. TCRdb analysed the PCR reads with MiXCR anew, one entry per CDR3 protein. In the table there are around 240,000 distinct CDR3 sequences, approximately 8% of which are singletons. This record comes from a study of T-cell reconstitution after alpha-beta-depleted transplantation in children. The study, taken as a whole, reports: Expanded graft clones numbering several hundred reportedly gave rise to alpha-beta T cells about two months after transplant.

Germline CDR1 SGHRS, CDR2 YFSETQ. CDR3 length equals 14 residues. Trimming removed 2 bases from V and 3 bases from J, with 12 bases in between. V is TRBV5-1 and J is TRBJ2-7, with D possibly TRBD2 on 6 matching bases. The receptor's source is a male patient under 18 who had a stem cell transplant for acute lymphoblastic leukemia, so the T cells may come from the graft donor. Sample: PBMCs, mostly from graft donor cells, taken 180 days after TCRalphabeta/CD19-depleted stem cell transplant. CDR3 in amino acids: CASSFRDSLYEQYF. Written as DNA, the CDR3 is TGCGCCAGCAGCTTTCGGGACTCACTCTACGAGCAGTACTTC. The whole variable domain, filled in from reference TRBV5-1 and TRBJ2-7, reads KAGVTQTPRYLIKTRGQQVTLSCSPISGHRSVSWYQQTPGQGLQFLFEYFSETQRNKGNFPGRFSGRQFSNSRSEMNVSTLELGDSALYLCASSFRDSLYEQYFGPGTRLTVT.